These 31 T cell receptor beta chains came from one sample sequenced in a study of blood T cell repertoires in COVID-19. TCRdb keeps only in-frame clones here, not all; method: immunoSEQ multiplex PCR. The sample contains about 130,000 clones, 70% to 80% of which appear only once. Sequenced sample: peripheral blood. These receptor sequences come from a human donor in a cohort sampled during active COVID-19.

In the case of this clone: The sample holds other DNA sequences that translate to the same CDR3. The chain employs TRBV6-6 and TRBJ1-1; TRBD1 is a possible D gene (5 bases). The germline V gene encodes CDR1 MNHNY and CDR2 SVGAGI (reference sequence). The CDR3 length is 13 residues. The V end was cut by 4 bases, the J end by 1 base, with 7 bases between. The CDR3 reads CASSSQGNTEAFF. CDR3 bases: TGTGCCAGCAGTTCCCAGGGGAACACTGAAGCTTTCTTT.

The genes are TRBV29-1 and TRBJ2-3; D not certain. Per the germline V gene, CDR1 is SQVTM and CDR2 is ANQGSEA. The CDR3 sequence is 11 residues long. V lost 5 bases to trimming and J lost 4 bases, with 7 bases between them. In DNA form, the CDR3 reads TGCAGCGTTACGGTTGCAGATACGCAGTATTTT. Amino acids: CSVTVADTQYF.

The CDR3 is CASSVSGTRWGRTEAFF. Here the CDR3 DNA reads TGTGCCAGCAGTGTGTCCGGGACGAGGTGGGGGCGCACTGAAGCTTTCTTT. The V and J genes are TRBV28 and TRBJ1-1, with TRBD1 as a possible D gene (6 bases). Deletions cut 5 bases from V and 4 bases from J, with 23 bases between. Germline CDR1 reads MDHEN; CDR2 reads SYDVKM. CDR3 length: 17 amino acids.

The chain combines TRBV5-1 with TRBJ2-7, with D possibly matching TRBD1 (7 bases). Germline lookup yields CDR1 SGHRS and CDR2 YFSETQ. V lost 2 bases and J 0 bases, leaving 15 bases between the germline ends. This CDR3 has 16 amino acids. The CDR3 loop reads CASSFTQGGYSYEQYF. CDR3 DNA sequence: TGCGCCAGCAGCTTTACTCAGGGGGGATACTCCTACGAGCAGTACTTC.

This clone was picked up a small number of times. The genes are TRBV5-6 and TRBJ1-1; weak D call: TRBD1 (5 bases). The CDR3 length is 13 residues. CDR1 is SGHDT and CDR2 is YYEEEE in the germline V gene. V shed 4 bases and J shed 5 bases, with 12 bases lying between them. In DNA form, the CDR3 reads TGTGCCAGCAGCCTCAGGGTTGGGACTGAAGCTTTCTTT. Its protein is CASSLRVGTEAFF.

This chain joins TRBV6-4 and TRBJ1-2; D might be TRBD1 (5 bases). From germline, CDR1 is MRHNA and CDR2 SNTAGT. The CDR3 loop spans 14 amino acids. Trimming pared 3 bases from V and 7 bases from J, leaving 15 bases between. The CDR3 loop is CASSEGVGTAGYTF. In DNA, the CDR3 is TGTGCCAGCAGTGAAGGGGTGGGCACTGCTGGCTACACCTTC.

This chain links TRBV15 with TRBJ2-7; weak D call: TRBD2 (6 bases). V lost 0 bases to trimming and J lost 3 bases, with 12 bases between them. Germline CDR1 reads LNHNV; CDR2 reads YYDKDF (reference sequence). The CDR3 loop spans 15 amino acids. CDR3 sequence: CATSRDAGRNYEQYF. As DNA, the CDR3 is TGTGCCACCAGCAGAGATGCAGGGAGGAACTACGAGCAGTACTTC.

The chain links TRBV2 to TRBJ2-5; 12 nucleotides align to TRBD2. The CDR3 has 17 residues. Germline lookup yields CDR1 SNHLY and CDR2 FYNNEI. J gave up 7 bases and V 6 bases, and 15 bases lay outside the gene matches. Written as DNA, the CDR3 is TGTGCCAGCAGGAGCCCTAGCGGGGGGGCCGACTGGGGGACCCAGTACTTC. Protein: CASRSPSGGADWGTQYF.

The CDR3 bases are TGTGCCAGCATGGCAAACCAAGCTTTCTTT. It translates to CASMANQAFF. The V and J genes are TRBV2 and TRBJ1-1; no firm D call. Looked up from germline, CDR1 is SNHLY and CDR2 is FYNNEI. V was pared by 7 bases and J by 9 bases, with 9 bases between. The CDR3 totals 10 residues.

This rearrangement joins TRBV19 to TRBJ1-3, with 10 bases that match TRBD1. The trim removed 6 bases at V and 4 bases at J, leaving 3 bases unmatched. The CDR3 loop spans 14 amino acids. Looked up from germline, CDR1 is LNHDA and CDR2 is SQIVND (reference sequence). The CDR3 DNA reads TGTGCCAGTAGCCGGGACAGGGGAGGAAACACCATATATTTT. Its protein is CASSRDRGGNTIYF.

The chain couples TRBV7-3 to TRBJ2-6; 9 bases align to TRBD2. The germline gives CDR1 SGHTA, CDR2 FQGTGA. The CDR3 loop spans 21 amino acids. The J segment lost 4 bases and the V segment lost 0 bases, leaving 16 bases of the junction unmatched. The CDR3 spells CASSLTPPTRGGANGANVLTF. The CDR3 coding sequence is TGTGCCAGCAGCTTAACCCCCCCTACTCGCGGGGGGGCGAACGGGGCCAACGTCCTGACTTTC.

This sequence joins TRBV5-4 and TRBJ1-2; TRBD1 matches 8 bases. Germline CDR1 reads SGHNT; CDR2 reads YYREEE (reference sequence). This CDR3 is 16 amino acids long. The junction had 11 bases not matched to a gene; V was cut back by 3 bases and J by 4 bases. The CDR3 loop is CASSWPGGDRSYGYTF. The CDR3 nucleotides are TGTGCCAGCAGCTGGCCGGGCGGGGACAGGAGCTATGGCTACACCTTC.

This clone was seen once. V gene TRBV7-9 combines with J gene TRBJ2-7, with D possibly being TRBD1 (6 bases). From germline, CDR1 is SEHNR and CDR2 FQNEAQ (reference sequence). Between the trimmed V and J ends, which lost 4 bases and 6 bases, there was a span of 13 bases. This CDR3 has 13 residues. CDR3 sequence reads: CASSSLDRAEQYF. The DNA for the CDR3 is TGTGCCAGCAGCTCCTTGGACAGAGCCGAGCAGTACTTC. Complete variable domain (other parts from reference TRBV7-9 and TRBJ2-7): DTGVSQNPRHKITKRGQNVTFRCDPISEHNRLYWYRQTLGQGPEFLTYFQNEAQLEKSRLLSDRFSAERPKGSFSTLEIQRTEQGDSAMYLCASSSLDRAEQYFGPGTRLTVT.

V usage is TRBV19 and J usage is TRBJ2-7; D not certain. The ends were cut back, 5 bases at V and 5 bases at J, with 16 bases in the middle. CDR1 and CDR2 (germline): LNHDA, SQIVND (reference sequence). This CDR3 is built from 14 residues. The CDR3 here is CASSAVPPTHEQYF. CDR3 coding DNA: TGTGCCAGTAGTGCGGTCCCTCCAACCCACGAGCAGTACTTC.

As regards this clone: The same CDR3 also results from other DNA sequences found in this sample. The chain combines TRBV28 with TRBJ2-5; unclear D gene. CDR3 length: 14 residues. The germline V and J ends were trimmed by 2 bases and 2 bases, with 9 bases remaining between them. CDR1 MDHEN and CDR2 SYDVKM come from the germline V gene. The CDR3 DNA reads as TGTGCCAGCAGTTTACTCCGTCGTCAAGAGACCCAGTACTTC. Protein sequence: CASSLLRRQETQYF.

This clone was observed a handful of times. The chain has TRBV25-1 and TRBJ1-2; a possible D gene is TRBD1 (6 bases). This CDR3 has 13 residues. The V and J ends lost 4 bases and 7 bases respectively, with 13 bases between them. The germline gives CDR1 MGHDK, CDR2 SYGVNS. CDR3 nucleotides: TGTGCCAGCAGTGTTGGGGGGGGGCTTGGCTACACCTTC. Amino acid sequence: CASSVGGGLGYTF.

V is TRBV2 and J is TRBJ2-1, with D tentatively TRBD1 (5 bases). V was pared by 3 bases and J by 5 bases, with 11 bases between. Germline assignment: CDR1 SNHLY and CDR2 FYNNEI. This CDR3 comprises 14 residues. The CDR3 spells CASSDGVGHNEQFF. The CDR3 DNA follows: TGTGCCAGCAGTGATGGTGTGGGGCACAATGAGCAGTTCTTC.

In this sample, this clone turned up once. The chain employs TRBV12-3 or TRBV12-4 and TRBJ1-4; weak D call: TRBD1 (6 bases). The germline V and J ends were trimmed by 11 bases and 4 bases, with 14 bases remaining between them. CDR3 length equals 13 residues. The CDR3 loop is CAAKQGNNEKLFF. The CDR3 DNA reads TGTGCCGCCAAACAGGGAAATAATGAAAAACTGTTTTTT.

The chain recombines TRBV5-4 with TRBJ2-3; 14 positions agree with TRBD2. Germline V gene lookup returns CDR1 SGHNT and CDR2 YYREEE (reference sequence). The CDR3 covers 18 residues. V gave up 4 bases and J gave up 2 bases; unmatched junction bases: 9. The DNA for the CDR3 is TGTGCCAGCAGCCAACCGGGGGGACTAGCGGGGGACACAGATACGCAGTATTTT. Its translation is CASSQPGGLAGDTDTQYF.

The chain recombines TRBV5-1 with TRBJ1-4; no clear D gene. Per germline, CDR1 SGHRS and CDR2 YFSETQ. Trimming shortened V by 5 bases and J by 0 bases, and 8 bases separated the two germline ends. The CDR3 runs 14 residues. This chain's CDR3 is CASREGTTNEKLFF. For the CDR3, the DNA is TGCGCCAGCAGGGAGGGAACAACTAATGAAAAACTGTTTTTT.

This clone has a handful of counts. This chain connects TRBV30 to TRBJ2-7; possible D gene TRBD2, 6 bases. Germline CDR1 and CDR2: GTSNPN and SVGIG (reference sequence). The V end was cut by 0 bases, the J end by 2 bases, with 11 bases between. The CDR3 extends over 14 amino acids. The CDR3 reads CAWSVLGRTYEQYF. For the CDR3, the DNA is TGTGCCTGGAGTGTACTGGGGAGGACCTACGAGCAGTACTTC.

The chain's CDR3 is CASSDRRPGYNEQFF. The DNA for the CDR3 is TGTGCCAGTAGCGACAGGAGGCCTGGCTACAATGAGCAGTTCTTC. The chain joins TRBV19 to TRBJ2-1; D is possibly TRBD1 (6 bases). Germline V lookup: CDR1 LNHDA, CDR2 SQIVND (reference sequence). The CDR3 has 15 residues. V gave up 6 bases and J gave up 3 bases, with 15 bases separating them.

The chain carries TRBV6-5 and TRBJ2-7; 7 nucleotides line up with TRBD1. In germline, CDR1 is MNHEY, CDR2 SVGAGI. V gave up 6 bases and J gave up 2 bases; unmatched junction bases: 4. The CDR3 sequence is 13 residues long. The CDR3 spells CASRPRGPYEQYF. CDR3 DNA sequence: TGTGCCAGCAGGCCTAGGGGGCCCTACGAGCAGTACTTC.

The chain is built from TRBV11-2 and TRBJ2-7, with D tentatively TRBD2 (6 bases). Germline V gives CDR1 SGHAT, CDR2 FQNNGV. The CDR3 is 12 amino acids. The V gene lost 5 bases and the J gene lost 3 bases, with 8 bases spanning the gap. In nucleotides, the CDR3 is TGTGCCAGCAGCACGGGGGTCTACGAGCAGTACTTC. This codes for CASSTGVYEQYF. Looking up the rest from reference TRBV11-2 and TRBJ2-7 gives the full variable domain: EAGVAQSPRYKIIEKRQSVAFWCNPISGHATLYWYQQILGQGPKLLIQFQNNGVVDDSQLPKDRFSAERLKGVDSTLKIQPAKLEDSAVYLCASSTGVYEQYFGPGTRLTVT.

The chain employs TRBV12-3 or TRBV12-4 and TRBJ2-6; D call uncertain. The CDR3 runs 12 residues. V was trimmed by 6 bases and J by 11 bases, leaving 11 bases between them. CDR3 sequence: CASRITVDVLTF. The CDR3 nucleotides read TGTGCCAGCAGAATCACGGTTGACGTCCTGACTTTC.

This clone was observed a handful of times. The chain links TRBV28 to TRBJ2-5; a possible D gene is TRBD1 (5 bases). The germline V gene encodes CDR1 MDHEN and CDR2 SYDVKM. This CDR3 is built from 14 residues. Trimming removed 5 bases from V and 4 bases from J, with 14 bases in between. The CDR3 reads CASSPNRFRETQYF. For the CDR3, the DNA is TGTGCCAGCAGTCCAAACAGGTTCCGAGAGACCCAGTACTTC. The full variable domain, completed using reference TRBV28 and TRBJ2-5, is DVKVTQSSRYLVKRTGEKVFLECVQDMDHENMFWYRQDPGLGLRLIYFSYDVKMKEKGDIPEGYSVSREKKERFSLILESASTNQTSMYLCASSPNRFRETQYFGPGTRLLVL.

This clone was detected a few times. The chain uses TRBV4-1 and TRBJ1-2; the D is unclear. CDR3 length: 14 amino acids. Looked up from germline, CDR1 is MGHRA and CDR2 is YSYEKL. V lost 1 base and J 3 bases, leaving 9 bases between the germline ends. DNA of the CDR3: TGCGCCAGCAGCCAAGGGGCGGAGGACTATGGCTACACCTTC. This translates into CASSQGAEDYGYTF.

The chain is built from TRBV2 and TRBJ1-3, with 9 positions matching TRBD1. Germline V gene sequence: CDR1 SNHLY, CDR2 FYNNEI. There are 14 residues in the CDR3. Losses at the gene ends were 6 bases for V and 4 bases for J; bases not matched to a gene: 4. In nucleotides, the CDR3 is TGTGCCAGCAGCTTGGGACAGGGAGGAAACACCATATATTTT. Translating it yields CASSLGQGGNTIYF.

This clone was picked up one time. V is TRBV19 and J is TRBJ1-6; the D gene is possibly TRBD1 (6 bases). Trimming removed 4 bases at V and 8 bases at J, with 18 bases between. Germline CDR1 is LNHDA and CDR2 is SQIVND (reference sequence). The CDR3 spans 16 residues. CDR3 sequence: CASSTPGTPPDSPLHF. Here the CDR3 DNA reads TGTGCCAGTAGTACCCCCGGGACACCCCCCGATTCACCCCTCCACTTT.

This chain connects TRBV6-6 to TRBJ1-3, with no clear D. Trimming removed 6 bases at V and 0 bases at J, with 6 bases between. Germline CDR1 and CDR2: MNHNY and SVGAGI (reference sequence). The CDR3 consists of 13 residues. CDR3 coding DNA: TGTGCCAGCAGCCCAATCTCTGGAAACACCATATATTTT. This translates into CASSPISGNTIYF.

The chain is built from TRBV19 and TRBJ1-2; D is perhaps TRBD1 (6 bases). CDR1 and CDR2 (germline): LNHDA, SQIVND (reference sequence). This CDR3 has 14 amino acids. V lost 2 bases to trimming and J lost 5 bases, with 12 bases between them. For the CDR3, the DNA is TGTGCCAGTAGTATACCTTGGACAGCTTATGGCTACACCTTC. The encoded protein is CASSIPWTAYGYTF.